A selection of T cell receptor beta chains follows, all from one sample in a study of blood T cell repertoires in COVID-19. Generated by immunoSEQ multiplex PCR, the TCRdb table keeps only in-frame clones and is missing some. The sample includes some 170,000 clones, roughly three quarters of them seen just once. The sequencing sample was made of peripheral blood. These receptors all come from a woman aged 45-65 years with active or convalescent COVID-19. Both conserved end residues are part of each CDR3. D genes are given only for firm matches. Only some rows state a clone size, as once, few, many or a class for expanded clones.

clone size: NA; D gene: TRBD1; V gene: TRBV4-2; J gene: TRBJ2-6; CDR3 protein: CASSQDEVRGNGANVLTF; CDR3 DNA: TGTGCCAGCAGCCAAGACGAAGTCAGGGGGAACGGGGCCAACGTCCTGACTTTC
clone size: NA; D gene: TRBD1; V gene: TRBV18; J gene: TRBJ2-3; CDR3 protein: CASSSGQPLGTDTQYF; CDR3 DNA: TGTGCCAGCTCATCGGGACAGCCCTTGGGCACAGATACGCAGTATTTT
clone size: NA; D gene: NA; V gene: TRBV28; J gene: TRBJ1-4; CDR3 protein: CASSLTAPNEKLFF; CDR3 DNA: TGTGCCAGCAGCCTGACAGCCCCTAATGAAAAACTGTTTTTT
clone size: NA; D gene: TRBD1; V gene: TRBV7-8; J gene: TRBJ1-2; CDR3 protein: CASSLRGQTGNYGYTF; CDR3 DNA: TGTGCCAGCAGCTTGCGGGGACAGACGGGTAACTATGGCTACACCTTC
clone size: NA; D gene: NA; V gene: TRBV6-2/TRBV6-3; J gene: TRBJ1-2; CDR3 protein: CASSYNSYGYTF; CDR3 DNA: TGTGCCAGCAGTTACAATAGCTATGGCTACACCTTC
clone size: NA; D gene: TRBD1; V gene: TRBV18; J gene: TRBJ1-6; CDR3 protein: CASSPPPQGRNSPLHF; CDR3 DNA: TGTGCCAGCTCACCACCCCCACAGGGGCGGAATTCACCCCTCCACTTT
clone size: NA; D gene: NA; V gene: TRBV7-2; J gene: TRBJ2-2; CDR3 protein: CASSLTVRELFF; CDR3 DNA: TGTGCCAGCAGCTTGACAGTCCGGGAGCTGTTTTTT
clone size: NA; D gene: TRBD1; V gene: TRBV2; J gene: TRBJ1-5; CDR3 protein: CASSETGTNQPQHF; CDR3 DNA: TGTGCCAGCAGTGAGACAGGGACCAATCAGCCCCAGCATTTT
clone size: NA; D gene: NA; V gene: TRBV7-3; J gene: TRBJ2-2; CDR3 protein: CASSPILGGGSGELFF; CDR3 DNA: TGTGCCAGCAGCCCCATCCTGGGGGGCGGGAGCGGGGAGCTGTTTTTT
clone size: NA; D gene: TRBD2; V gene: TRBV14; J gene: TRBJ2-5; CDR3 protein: CASSLPGGKRTQYF; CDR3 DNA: TGTGCCAGCAGCCTGCCGGGGGGTAAGAGGACCCAGTACTTC
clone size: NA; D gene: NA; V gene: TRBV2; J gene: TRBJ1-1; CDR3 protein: CASSLGRGMNTEAFF; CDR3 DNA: TGTGCCAGCAGCCTGGGTCGGGGGATGAACACTGAAGCTTTCTTT
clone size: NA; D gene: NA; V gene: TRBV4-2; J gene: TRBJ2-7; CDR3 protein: CASSQDPRSLSEQYF; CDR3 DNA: TGTGCCAGCAGCCAAGATCCTCGTAGCCTAAGCGAGCAGTACTTC
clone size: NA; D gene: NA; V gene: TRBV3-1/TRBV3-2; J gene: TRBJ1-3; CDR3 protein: CASSHEKNTIYF; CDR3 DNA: TGTGCCAGCAGCCACGAGAAAAACACCATATATTTT
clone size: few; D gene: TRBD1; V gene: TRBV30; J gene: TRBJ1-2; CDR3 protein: CALSGTGGNGYTF; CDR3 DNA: TGTGCCCTTTCCGGGACAGGGGGCAATGGCTACACCTTC
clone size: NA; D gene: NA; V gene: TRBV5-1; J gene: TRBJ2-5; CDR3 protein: CASSSSLGPSETQYF; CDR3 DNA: TGCGCCAGCAGCTCCTCCCTAGGCCCCTCTGAGACCCAGTACTTC
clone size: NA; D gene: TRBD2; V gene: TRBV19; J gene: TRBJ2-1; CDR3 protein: CASSMGGLVGNEQFF; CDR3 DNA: TGTGCCAGTAGTATGGGGGGACTAGTTGGGAATGAGCAGTTCTTC
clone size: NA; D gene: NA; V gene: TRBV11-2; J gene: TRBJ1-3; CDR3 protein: CASSLTGRGGNTIYF; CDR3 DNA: TGTGCCAGCAGCCTAACAGGGAGGGGGGGGAACACCATATATTTT
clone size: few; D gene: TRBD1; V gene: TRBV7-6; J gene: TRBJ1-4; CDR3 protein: CASSRYRGATNEKLFF; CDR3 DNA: TGTGCCAGCAGCCGATACAGGGGAGCAACTAATGAAAAACTGTTTTTT
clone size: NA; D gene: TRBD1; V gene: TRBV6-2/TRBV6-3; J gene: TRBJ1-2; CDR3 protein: CASSLDRGAGYTF; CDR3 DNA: TGTGCCAGCAGCCTAGACAGGGGCGCTGGCTACACCTTC
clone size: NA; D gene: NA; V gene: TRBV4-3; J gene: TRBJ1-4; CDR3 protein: CASSQDNRVGNEKLFF; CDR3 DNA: TGCGCCAGCAGCCAAGATAACAGGGTGGGGAATGAAAAACTGTTTTTT
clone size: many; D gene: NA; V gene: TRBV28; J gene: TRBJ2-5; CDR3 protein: CASTMGGGQETQYF; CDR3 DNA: TGTGCCAGCACCATGGGGGGTGGGCAAGAGACCCAGTACTTC
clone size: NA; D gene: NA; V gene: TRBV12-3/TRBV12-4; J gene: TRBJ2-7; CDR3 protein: CASSRGLPYEQYF; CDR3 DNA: TGTGCCAGCAGCCGCGGACTGCCCTACGAGCAGTACTTC
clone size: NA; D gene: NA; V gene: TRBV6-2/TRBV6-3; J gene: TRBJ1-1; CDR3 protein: CASSRVLNTEAFF; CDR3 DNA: TGTGCCAGCAGTCGCGTCTTGAACACTGAAGCTTTCTTT
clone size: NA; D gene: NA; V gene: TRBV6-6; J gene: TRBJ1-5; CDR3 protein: CASSYDGRFSNQPQHF; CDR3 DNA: TGTGCCAGCAGTTACGACGGCAGGTTCAGCAATCAGCCCCAGCATTTT
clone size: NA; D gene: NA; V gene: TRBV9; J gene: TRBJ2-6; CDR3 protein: CASSVVGGGVPTGANVLTF; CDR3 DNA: TGTGCCAGCAGCGTAGTGGGCGGCGGGGTGCCAACTGGGGCCAACGTCCTGACTTTC
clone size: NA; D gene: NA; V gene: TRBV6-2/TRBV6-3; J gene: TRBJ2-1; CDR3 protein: CASSYRYNEQFF; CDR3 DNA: TGTGCCAGCAGTTACCGGTACAATGAGCAGTTCTTC
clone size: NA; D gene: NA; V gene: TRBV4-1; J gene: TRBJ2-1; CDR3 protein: CASSQDPGSNPSEQFF; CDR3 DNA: TGCGCCAGCAGCCAAGACCCTGGGAGTAACCCCAGTGAGCAGTTCTTC
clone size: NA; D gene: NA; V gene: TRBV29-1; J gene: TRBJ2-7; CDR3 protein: CSVADGTYEQYF; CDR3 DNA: TGCAGCGTTGCGGACGGGACCTACGAGCAGTACTTC
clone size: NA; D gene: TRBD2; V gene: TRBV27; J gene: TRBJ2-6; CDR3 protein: CASSLFGGIGANVLTF; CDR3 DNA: TGTGCCAGCAGTTTATTCGGGGGGATTGGGGCCAACGTCCTGACTTTC
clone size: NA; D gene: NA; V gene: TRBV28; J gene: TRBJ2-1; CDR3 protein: CASSFGGGHSYNEQFF; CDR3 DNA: TGTGCCAGCAGTTTTGGTGGCGGGCATTCCTACAATGAGCAGTTCTTC
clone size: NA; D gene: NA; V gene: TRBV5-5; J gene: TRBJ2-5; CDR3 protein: CASSLLSTIQETQYF; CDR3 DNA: TGTGCCAGCAGCTTGCTGTCCACTATACAAGAGACCCAGTACTTC
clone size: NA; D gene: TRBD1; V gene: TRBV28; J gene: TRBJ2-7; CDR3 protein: CASKQTGDIYEQYF; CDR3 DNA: TGTGCCAGCAAACAAACAGGGGACATCTACGAGCAGTACTTC
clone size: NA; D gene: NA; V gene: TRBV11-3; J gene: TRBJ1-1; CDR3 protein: CASSLDSSTEAFF; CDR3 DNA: TGTGCCAGCAGCTTGGACAGTTCCACTGAAGCTTTCTTT
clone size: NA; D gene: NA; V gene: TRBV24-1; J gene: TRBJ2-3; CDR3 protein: CATGSRELENPTDTQYF; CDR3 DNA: TGTGCCACCGGGTCCCGGGAGCTAGAGAACCCCACAGATACGCAGTATTTT
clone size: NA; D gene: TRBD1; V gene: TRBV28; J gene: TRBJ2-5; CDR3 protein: CATRTQGVETQYF; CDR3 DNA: TGTGCCACCCGAACTCAGGGGGTAGAGACCCAGTACTTC
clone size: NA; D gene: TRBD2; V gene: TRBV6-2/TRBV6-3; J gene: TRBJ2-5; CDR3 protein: CASSSGLAGYQETQYF; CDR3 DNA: TGTGCCAGCAGTTCGGGACTAGCGGGGTACCAAGAGACCCAGTACTTC
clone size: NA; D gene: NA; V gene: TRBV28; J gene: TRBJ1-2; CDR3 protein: CASRPMGQSNYGYTF; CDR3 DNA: TGTGCCAGCAGGCCCATGGGACAATCTAACTATGGCTACACCTTC
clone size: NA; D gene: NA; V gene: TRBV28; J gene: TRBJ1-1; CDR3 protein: CASRGRDRFKTEAFF; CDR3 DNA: TGTGCCAGCAGAGGCAGGGATCGGTTTAAAACTGAAGCTTTCTTT
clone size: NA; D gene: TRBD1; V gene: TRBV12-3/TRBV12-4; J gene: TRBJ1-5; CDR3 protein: CASSTGGNQPQHF; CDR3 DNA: TGTGCCAGCAGTACAGGGGGGAATCAGCCCCAGCATTTT
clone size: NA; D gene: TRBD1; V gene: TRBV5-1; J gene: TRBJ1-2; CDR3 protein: CASSAGTGDFSGYTF; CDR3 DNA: TGCGCCAGCAGCGCCGGGACAGGGGATTTCAGTGGCTACACCTTC
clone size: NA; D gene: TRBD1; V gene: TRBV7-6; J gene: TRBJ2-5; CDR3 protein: CASSLRTGSQETQYF; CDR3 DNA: TGTGCCAGCAGCTTAAGGACAGGTAGCCAAGAGACCCAGTACTTC
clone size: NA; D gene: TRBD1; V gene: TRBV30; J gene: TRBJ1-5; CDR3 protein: CAWRPGTGANQPQHF; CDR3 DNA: TGTGCCTGGAGACCCGGGACAGGGGCTAATCAGCCCCAGCATTTT
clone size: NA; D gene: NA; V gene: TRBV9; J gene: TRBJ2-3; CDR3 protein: CASSVATSDTQYF; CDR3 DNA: TGTGCCAGCAGCGTAGCTACGTCAGATACGCAGTATTTT
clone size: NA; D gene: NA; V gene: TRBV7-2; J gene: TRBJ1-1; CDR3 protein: CASSSGQYTEAFF; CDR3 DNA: TGTGCCAGCAGCTCCGGACAGTACACTGAAGCTTTCTTT
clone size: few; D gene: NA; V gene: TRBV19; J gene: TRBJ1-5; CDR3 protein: CASSPAGGLNQPQHF; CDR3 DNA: TGTGCCAGTAGTCCCGCTGGAGGGCTGAATCAGCCCCAGCATTTT
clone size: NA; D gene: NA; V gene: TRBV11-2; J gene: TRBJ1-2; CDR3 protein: CASSLGGVNYGYTF; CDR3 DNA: TGTGCCAGCAGCTTAGGGGGGGTAAACTATGGCTACACCTTC
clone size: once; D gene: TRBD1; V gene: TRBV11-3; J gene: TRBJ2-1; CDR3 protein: CASSPGQGDEQFF; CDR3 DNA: TGTGCCAGCAGCCCTGGACAGGGTGATGAGCAGTTCTTC
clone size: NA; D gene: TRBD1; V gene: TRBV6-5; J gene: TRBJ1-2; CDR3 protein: CASTQGEAWGYTF; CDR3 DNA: TGTGCCAGCACCCAGGGGGAGGCGTGGGGCTACACCTTC
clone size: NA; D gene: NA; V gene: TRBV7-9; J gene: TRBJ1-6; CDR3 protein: CASSRQENSPLHF; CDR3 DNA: TGTGCCAGCAGCCGACAAGAGAATTCACCCCTCCACTTT
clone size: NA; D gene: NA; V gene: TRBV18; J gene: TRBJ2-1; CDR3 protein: CASSPDYLTYNEQFF; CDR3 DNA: TGTGCCAGCTCACCAGACTACCTCACCTACAATGAGCAGTTCTTC
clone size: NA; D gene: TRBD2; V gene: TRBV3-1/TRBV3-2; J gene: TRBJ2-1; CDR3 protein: CASSQASGGYEQFF; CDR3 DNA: TGTGCCAGCAGCCAAGCATCGGGAGGCTATGAGCAGTTCTTC
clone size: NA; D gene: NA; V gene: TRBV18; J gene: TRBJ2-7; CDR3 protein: CASLARPAVSYEQYF; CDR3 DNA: TGTGCCAGCTTAGCCCGACCTGCGGTCTCCTACGAGCAGTACTTC
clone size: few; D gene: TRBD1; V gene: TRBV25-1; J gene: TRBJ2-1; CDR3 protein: CASSEYRGTGSYNEQFF; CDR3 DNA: TGTGCCAGCAGTGAATATAGGGGGACAGGGTCCTACAATGAGCAGTTCTTC
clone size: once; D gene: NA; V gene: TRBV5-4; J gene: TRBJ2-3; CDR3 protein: CASSGGGQNTDTQYF; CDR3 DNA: TGTGCCAGCAGCGGTGGCGGACAGAACACAGATACGCAGTATTTT
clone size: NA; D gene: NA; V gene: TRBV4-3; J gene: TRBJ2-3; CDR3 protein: CASSQGLRGSTDTQYF; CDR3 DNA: TGCGCCAGCAGCCAAGGACTGCGTGGAAGCACAGATACGCAGTATTTT
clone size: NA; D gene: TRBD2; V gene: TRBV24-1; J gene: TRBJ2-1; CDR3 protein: CATSDPSGGAVNEQFF; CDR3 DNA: TGTGCCACCAGTGATCCGAGCGGGGGGGCTGTGAATGAGCAGTTCTTC
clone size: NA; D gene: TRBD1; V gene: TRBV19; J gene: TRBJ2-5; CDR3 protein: CASRSTGQGTQETQYF; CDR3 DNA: TGTGCCAGTAGGAGCACGGGACAGGGGACGCAAGAGACCCAGTACTTC
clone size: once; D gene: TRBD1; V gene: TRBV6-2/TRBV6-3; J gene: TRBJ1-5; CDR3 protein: CASSPTGQGGLPQHF; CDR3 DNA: TGTGCCAGCAGCCCCACGGGACAGGGGGGACTGCCCCAGCATTTT
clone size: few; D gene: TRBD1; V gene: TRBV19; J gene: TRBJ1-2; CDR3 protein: CASSPGTGTINYGYTF; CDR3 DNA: TGTGCCAGTAGTCCCGGGACAGGGACTATCAACTATGGCTACACCTTC